This TCR beta chain was found in a study of cytomegalovirus exposure and HLA in healthy donors. Researchers ran the PCR with 60 Vbeta and 13 Jbeta primers. Some clones are missing from TCRdb's copy, which holds only in-frame ones; the method was immunoSEQ multiplex PCR. The data hold 84,000 or so clones, with approximately 65% observed a single time. Only a few counts were recorded for this clone. Its antigen is unknown. Regarding the study as a whole: What was likely a sequencing artifact was a cluster of highly shared sequence variants. Reportedly, a later analysis found an Asian-associated ancestry cluster had fewer N-insertions than the approximately 640-donor mean. Researchers had no immune exposure information except CMV serostatus available. Being productive about 87% or about 30% of the time was typical of most TCR beta V segments in an earlier analysis.

This CDR3 has 14 residues. J lost 2 bases, V lost 0 bases, and 3 bases had no gene match. Germline CDR1 is GTSNPN and CDR2 is SVGIG (reference sequence). Sequencing was performed on PBMCs. The V and J genes are TRBV30 and TRBJ1-1, with TRBD1 matching over 7 bases. This receptor was identified in a woman in her twenties or thirties in good health and CMV-seropositive. CDR3: CAWSVGQANTEAFF. CDR3 nucleotides: TGTGCCTGGAGTGTAGGACAGGCTAACACTGAAGCTTTCTTT.